The clone carrying this TCR beta chain is medium-sized (0.01 to 0.1%). Its matching antigen is unknown. Stated treatment: roughly 10-day PBMC culture with coronavirus spike peptide pools or control peptides (ViraFEST assay). After expanding antigen-specific T cells with peptide pools, ViraFEST sequenced their TCRs. This sample was included in a study of vaccination and CD4 T cells after COVID-19. Study-wide context: Cells were stimulated with overlapping spike peptide pools from SARS-CoV-2, HCoV-NL63, HCoV-OC43 and HCoV-229E.

Sequence data for DNA of cultured CD4+ T cells were generated by the Oncomine TCR Beta short-read assay. TCRdb recomputed calls from the PCR reads with MiXCR, one row per CDR3 protein. The sample comprises roughly 13,000 distinct CDR3 sequences, 24% of which are singletons, and 15% to 20% rests with the top ten. V shed 10 bases and J shed 9 bases, with 19 bases lying between them. Germline CDR1 and CDR2: MNHEY and SMNVEV (reference sequence). The CDR3 consists of 13 residues. The chain has TRBV27 and TRBJ1-5; D remains ambiguous. This sequence originates from a human donor who had recovered from COVID-19. The input for sequencing was CD4+ T cells from blood, cultured in vitro, taken after SARS-CoV-2 vaccination. The CDR3 region is CATADPADGPQHF. The CDR3 nucleotides read TGTGCCACCGCGGACCCCGCCGACGGGCCCCAGCATTTT.